The 20 T cell receptor beta chains below were found in one sample sequenced in a study of T cells in Graves' hyperthyroidism and ophthalmopathy. TCR beta CDR3 sequences were amplified from RNA transcripts. Initially, a first-round RT-PCR of the TCR CDR3 employed the HTBI primer set. TCRdb independently ran MiXCR on the multiplex PCR reads; one entry per CDR3 protein. The sample consists of under 800,000 distinct CDR3 sequences, 14% of them appearing once. What was sequenced was blood. The receptors come from a woman aged 18-29 years with Graves' hyperthyroidism.

This chain joins TRBV5-4 and TRBJ2-5; TRBD1 might be the D (5 bases). This CDR3 is built from 14 residues. V was trimmed by 4 bases and J by 2 bases, leaving 12 bases between them. Germline CDR1 and CDR2: SGHNT and YYREEE (reference sequence). CDR3 bases: TGTGCCAGCAGCCCCGGAGCAGGGCAAGAGACCCAGTACTTC. Translation gives CASSPGAGQETQYF. Together with reference TRBV5-4 and TRBJ2-5, the CDR3 gives the full variable domain: ETGVTQSPTHLIKTRGQQVTLRCSSQSGHNTVSWYQQALGQGPQFIFQYYREEENGRGNFPPRFSGLQFPNYSSELNVNALELDDSALYLCASSPGAGQETQYFGPGTRLLVL.

This chain uses TRBV12-3 or TRBV12-4 with TRBJ1-1; D gene uncertain. Trimming took off 7 bases at V and 5 bases at J, with 20 bases between the two ends. CDR3 size: 15 residues. The CDR3: CASTVRMLRRTEAFF. DNA for the CDR3: TGTGCCAGCACCGTAAGGATGCTCCGGAGGACTGAAGCTTTCTTT.

In its sample, this clonotype was seen many times. This sequence joins TRBV29-1 and TRBJ2-7, with D possibly being TRBD1 (5 bases). Germline assignment: CDR1 SQVTM and CDR2 ANQGSEA. The V gene lost 4 bases and the J gene lost 4 bases, with 14 bases spanning the gap. The CDR3 is 13 amino acids. DNA for the CDR3: TGCAGCGTTGTTTCCCAGGGTACTTACGAGCAGTACTTC. Translating it yields CSVVSQGTYEQYF.

This clonotype showed up many times. V gene TRBV11-2 combines with J gene TRBJ2-7; 8 bases line up with TRBD2. The CDR3 spans 15 residues. Per germline, CDR1 SGHAT and CDR2 FQNNGV. Trimming removed 6 bases from V and 2 bases from J; junction bases left unmatched: 9. Here the CDR3 DNA reads TGTGCCAGCAGGGCCGGGACTAGATCCCCCTACGAGCAGTACTTC. It codes for CASRAGTRSPYEQYF.

J is TRBJ2-1 and V is TRBV13; 10 bases line up with TRBD2. J lost 5 bases, V lost 5 bases, and 12 bases had no gene match. CDR3 length equals 17 residues. Germline CDR1 and CDR2: PRHDT and FYEKMQ (reference sequence). CDR3 sequence reads: CASSPAWGAGGDNEQFF. CDR3 sequence (DNA): TGTGCCAGCAGCCCCGCCTGGGGAGCGGGAGGGGACAATGAGCAGTTCTTC.

Only a few counts were recorded for this clonotype. The chain links TRBV4-2 to TRBJ2-2, with D perhaps assigned TRBD1 or TRBD2 (6 bases each). Germline V gene sequence: CDR1 LGHNA, CDR2 YNFKEQ. The CDR3 consists of 16 residues. Trimming took 4 bases from V and 2 from J, leaving 14 bases between them. The DNA of the CDR3 is TGTGCCAGCAGCCCGGGGAGGACAGACAACACCGGGGAGCTGTTTTTT. Translated: CASSPGRTDNTGELFF.

The chain couples TRBV6-2 or TRBV6-3 to TRBJ2-5; tentatively, D is TRBD1 or TRBD2 (7 bases each). The CDR3 length is 16 residues. V dropped 6 bases and J dropped 2 bases, with 19 bases sitting between them. Germline CDR1 and CDR2: MNHEY and SVGEGT. This CDR3 reads CASSYRGGYGQETQYF. The DNA for the CDR3 is TGTGCCAGCAGCTACAGGGGAGGGTACGGACAAGAGACCCAGTACTTC.

This clonotype was observed a handful of times. DNA for the CDR3: TGTGCCAGCAGCCTAGGACTAGCGGGAATGAGAGGGGACATTCAGTACTTC. Translation: CASSLGLAGMRGDIQYF. The genes are TRBV7-3 and TRBJ2-4; the match to TRBD2 covers 12 bases. Germline lookup yields CDR1 SGHTA and CDR2 FQGTGA. With V trimmed by 5 bases and J by 8 bases, 13 bases remained unmatched. The CDR3 totals 17 residues. Based on the CDR3 plus reference TRBV7-3 and TRBJ2-4, the full variable domain is GAGVSQTPSNKVTEKGKYVELRCDPISGHTALYWYRQSLGQGPEFLIYFQGTGAADDSGLPNDRFFAVRPEGSVSTLKIQRTERGDSAVYLCASSLGLAGMRGDIQYFGAGTRLSVL.

V and J are TRBV20-1 and TRBJ2-1; 7 bases map to TRBD1. J was trimmed by 9 bases and V by 5 bases; bases with no gene match: 10. This CDR3 has 13 residues. Looked up from germline, CDR1 is DFQATT and CDR2 is SNEGSKA (reference sequence). The CDR3 loop is CSAPRGGTSEQFF. CDR3 nucleotides: TGCAGTGCTCCCCGAGGGGGCACCTCTGAGCAGTTCTTC.

This clonotype was counted at least ten times. The chain carries TRBV5-1 and TRBJ2-1; D is perhaps TRBD2 (5 bases). V was clipped by 4 bases and J by 4 bases, with 9 bases between them. Germline values: CDR1 SGHRS, CDR2 YFSETQ. The CDR3 covers 13 residues. The CDR3 DNA reads TGCGCCAGCAGCCAGCCGGGGTACAATGAGCAGTTCTTC. Residues: CASSQPGYNEQFF.

This clonotype was seen more than once but under ten times. The gene calls are TRBV27 and TRBJ1-1, with unresolved D. Germline CDR1 and CDR2: MNHEY and SMNVEV (reference sequence). V dropped 6 bases and J dropped 1 base, with 12 bases sitting between them. The CDR3 covers 14 residues. The CDR3 region is CASRPVGSNTEAFF. In nucleotides, the CDR3 is TGTGCCAGCAGGCCCGTAGGATCGAACACTGAAGCTTTCTTT.

This clonotype was picked up a small number of times. The chain has TRBV5-1 and TRBJ2-1; no reliable D call. CDR1 is SGHRS and CDR2 is YFSETQ in the germline V gene. The CDR3 sequence is 14 residues long. V was clipped by 2 bases and J by 6 bases, with 12 bases between them. This CDR3 reads CASSLQSSLNEQFF. CDR3 DNA: TGCGCCAGCAGCTTACAGAGCAGCCTCAATGAGCAGTTCTTC. The variable domain in full, with the rest retrieved from reference TRBV5-1 and TRBJ2-1, is KAGVTQTPRYLIKTRGQQVTLSCSPISGHRSVSWYQQTPGQGLQFLFEYFSETQRNKGNFPGRFSGRQFSNSRSEMNVSTLELGDSALYLCASSLQSSLNEQFFGPGTRLTVL.

V and J are TRBV20-1 and TRBJ2-1, with 11 bases aligning to TRBD2. Germline V lookup: CDR1 DFQATT, CDR2 SNEGSKA (reference sequence). Trimming at V came to 2 bases and at J to 7 bases, leaving 7 bases not matched to a gene. This CDR3 has 15 residues. CDR3: CSARKGTSGRNEQFF. The CDR3 DNA sequence: TGCAGTGCTAGAAAAGGGACTAGCGGAAGAAATGAGCAGTTCTTC.

This clonotype has a count of ten or more. This chain connects TRBV13 to TRBJ2-7; 8 bases are shared with TRBD1. CDR3 length equals 15 residues. Germline V lookup: CDR1 PRHDT, CDR2 FYEKMQ (reference sequence). V lost 3 bases, J lost 2 bases, and 6 bases stayed unmatched. This chain's CDR3 is CASSLGQDLPYEQYF. The CDR3 DNA is TGTGCCAGCAGCTTGGGACAGGACTTGCCCTACGAGCAGTACTTC.

This clonotype has at least ten counts. This rearrangement joins TRBV24-1 to TRBJ2-3; a weak D match, TRBD2 (6 bases). The CDR3 is 18 amino acids. The germline V and J ends were trimmed by 2 bases and 2 bases, with 19 bases remaining between them. Germline loops: CDR1 KGHDR, CDR2 SFDVKD. The CDR3 spells CATSDSFSGNSHTDTQYF. As DNA, the CDR3 is TGTGCCACCAGTGATTCCTTTAGCGGTAATTCCCACACAGATACGCAGTATTTT.

This clonotype appeared many times. This chain connects TRBV27 to TRBJ2-7; 7 bases align to TRBD1. The CDR3 runs to 16 residues. The V gene's germline CDR1 is MNHEY and CDR2 SMNVEV (reference sequence). J was trimmed by 0 bases and V by 5 bases; bases with no gene match: 10. The CDR3 DNA sequence: TGTGCCAGCAGTCCCAGGGGGAGCGGAAACTCCTACGAGCAGTACTTC. Encoded protein: CASSPRGSGNSYEQYF.

This clonotype has ten or more counts. The gene calls are TRBV18 and TRBJ2-7; 8 bases map to TRBD1. Per germline, CDR1 KGHSH and CDR2 LQKENI. CDR3 length: 16 residues. With V trimmed by 2 bases and J by 3 bases, 9 bases remained unmatched. The CDR3 protein is CASSPMTGAGLYEQYF. The CDR3 nucleotides are TGTGCCAGCTCACCAATGACAGGGGCGGGGCTCTACGAGCAGTACTTC.

This clonotype was seen a handful of times. The CDR3 sequence: CASSQDHRTGPYEQYF. The CDR3 coding sequence is TGCGCCAGCAGCCAAGATCATAGGACAGGCCCCTACGAGCAGTACTTC. V and J are TRBV4-3 and TRBJ2-7, with 7 nucleotides matching TRBD1. The V and J ends lost 0 bases and 2 bases, in that order; junction bases with no gene match: 7. Germline CDR1 and CDR2: LGHNA and YSLEER. The CDR3 loop spans 16 amino acids.

This clonotype has at least ten counts. CDR3 amino acids: CASSDFFMLGQLNEQFF. DNA for the CDR3: TGTGCCAGCAGTGATTTTTTCATGTTGGGACAGCTCAATGAGCAGTTCTTC. The chain employs TRBV2 and TRBJ2-1; 7 bases align to TRBD1. Germline CDR1 and CDR2: SNHLY and FYNNEI. The CDR3 extends over 17 amino acids. Trimming took 3 bases from V and 6 from J; bases not matched to a gene: 14.

This clonotype has a count of ten or more. V usage is TRBV7-2 and J usage is TRBJ2-7, with 8 bases identical to TRBD1. The CDR3 covers 15 residues. V dropped 5 bases and J dropped 2; count of bases not matched to a gene: 8. CDR1 and CDR2 from the germline V gene are SGHTA and FQGNSA. Written as DNA, the CDR3 is TGTGCCAGCAGCCCTCGGACAGGGTTAACCTACGAGCAGTACTTC. This encodes CASSPRTGLTYEQYF.